This TCR beta chain was profiled in a study of T cell responses to AZD1222 COVID-19 vaccine. The CDR3 is 15 residues long. In germline, CDR1 is MNHEY, CDR2 SMNVEV (reference sequence). V was shortened by 4 bases and J by 4 bases, with 16 bases between the two germline ends. Clones were sequenced by immunoSEQ multiplex PCR, and TCRdb holds only the in-frame ones, with some missing. The sample has 150,000 to 200,000 clones; 92% are singletons. The input for sequencing was peripheral blood, taken on day 0 of AZD1222 vaccination. The V call is TRBV27, the J call TRBJ2-5, with a tentative D call TRBD2 (6 bases). This receptor was identified in an adult in good health. CDR3 DNA: TGTGCCAGCAGTTACCAATCGGACTACCGAGAGACCCAGTACTTC. It translates to CASSYQSDYRETQYF.